This TCR beta chain is drawn from a study of CD4 T cells in relation to SARS-CoV-2 and coronaviruses. Whole-study context: After around 10 days of antigen culture, PBMC TCR beta CDR3s were sequenced. The HLA restriction of the shared crossreactive spike epitopes was mapped.

The CDR3 contains 12 residues. Per the germline V gene, CDR1 is SGHTA and CDR2 is FQGTGA. The V gene lost 5 bases and the J gene lost 9 bases, with 11 bases spanning the gap. Profiling relied on immunoSEQ multiplex PCR, and the TCRdb table lists in-frame clones only, not all of them. The sample has some 19,000 clones, 75% to 85% seen once. Comment on this clone: Its antigen is still unknown.

CD4+ T cells from unexposed donors were obtained before the COVID-19 pandemic (2011-2018). Isolation of CD4+ T cells took place after less than 11 days in culture. As cell numbers allowed, unexposed-donor CD4+ T cells faced SARS-CoV-2 S/N and four cold-coronavirus spikes. Each well had a few million PBMCs in approximately 5.1% human AB serum with IL-2. V gene TRBV7-3 combines with J gene TRBJ2-1; D unresolved. The material sequenced was CD4+ T cells from PBMCs, cultured in vitro. This sequence originates from a human donor in good health. DNA of the CDR3: TGTGCCAGCAGCACCGAGTTAGGTGAGCAGTTCTTC. Translated: CASSTELGEQFF.